The next 7 T cell receptor beta chains were all read from a single sample in a study of OX40 agonist ivuxolimab in advanced cancers. The data were produced by immunoSEQ multiplex PCR, yet TCRdb's version contains in-frame clones alone and is incomplete. This sample yields some 20,000 clones, of which roughly 82% are seen a single time; 3% to 3.5% belongs to the top ten. This specimen consisted of CD4+ or CD8+ T cells sorted from blood, obtained in a trial of the OX40 agonist ivuxolimab. The receptors shown here come from an adult with an advanced solid tumor such as melanoma, head and neck, liver or kidney cancer.

This clone was seen a handful of times. The J gene is TRBJ1-1, the V gene TRBV29-1; the D is unclear. V lost 4 bases to trimming and J lost 1 base, with 7 bases between them. CDR1 is SQVTM and CDR2 is ANQGSEA in the germline V gene. This CDR3 is built from 12 residues. CDR3 in DNA: TGCAGCGTTGGTGGCGGGAACACTGAAGCTTTCTTT. Amino acids: CSVGGGNTEAFF.

The chain is built from TRBV6-5 and TRBJ1-4; D unresolved. Germline CDR1 reads MNHEY; CDR2 reads SVGAGI. V dropped 8 bases and J dropped 6 bases, with 13 bases sitting between them. The CDR3 sequence is 13 residues long. In DNA form, the CDR3 reads TGTGCCAGCGGCCGTCCGATTGATGAAAAACTGTTTTTT. Its protein product is CASGRPIDEKLFF.

The chain couples TRBV15 to TRBJ2-3; 12 nucleotides match TRBD2. Germline V lookup: CDR1 LNHNV, CDR2 YYDKDF (reference sequence). V lost 0 bases to trimming and J lost 4 bases; unmatched junction nucleotides: 5. This CDR3 has 17 residues. CDR3 protein: CATSRDLAGGPSDTQYF. The CDR3 region has the DNA TGTGCCACCAGCAGAGATCTAGCGGGAGGGCCGTCAGATACGCAGTATTTT.

This clone was detected a few times. The chain couples TRBV19 to TRBJ1-6; tentatively, D is TRBD1 (5 bases). Trimming removed 7 bases at V and 1 base at J, with 11 bases between. Germline CDR1 is LNHDA and CDR2 is SQIVND (reference sequence). The CDR3 has 15 amino acids. Here the CDR3 reads CASTNGGSYNSPLHF. The CDR3 DNA follows: TGTGCCAGTACAAACGGGGGGTCCTATAATTCACCCCTCCACTTT.

The gene calls are TRBV5-1 and TRBJ2-1; D is ambiguous. Germline V gives CDR1 SGHRS, CDR2 YFSETQ. V lost 0 bases and J 2 bases, leaving 12 bases between the germline ends. This CDR3 comprises 16 residues. The CDR3 reads CASSLARSTAYNEQFF. Here the CDR3 DNA reads TGCGCCAGCAGCTTGGCCAGGAGCACAGCCTACAATGAGCAGTTCTTC.

The chain recombines TRBV30 with TRBJ2-5; 7 nucleotides line up with TRBD2. The V and J ends lost 3 bases and 3 bases, in that order; junction bases with no gene match: 22. Germline V gene data show CDR1 as GTSNPN and CDR2 as SVGIG (reference sequence). This CDR3 spans 19 amino acids. In DNA, the CDR3 is TGTGCCTGGAGCCCAAGGGGCATCAGGGCGGGGGAGCCTAAAGAGACCCAGTACTTC. Protein product: CAWSPRGIRAGEPKETQYF.

The genes are TRBV11-2 and TRBJ2-1; TRBD2 aligns across 8 bases. V gave up 2 bases and J gave up 4 bases; unmatched junction bases: 4. Germline V gene data show CDR1 as SGHAT and CDR2 as FQNNGV. The CDR3 runs 15 residues. CDR3 sequence: CASSLTGRAYNEQFF. CDR3 in DNA: TGTGCCAGCAGCTTAACCGGGAGGGCGTACAATGAGCAGTTCTTC.